This T cell receptor beta chain was captured by sequencing in a study of OX40 agonist ivuxolimab in advanced cancers. Study findings and constraints: Dose levels from 0.1 to 3.0 mg/kg saw CD4+ and CD8+ blood T cells expand clonally by week 6. In CD8+ T cells, expanded clones were on average more numerous than in CD4+.

The trim removed 4 bases at V and 8 bases at J, leaving 13 bases unmatched. Germline V gives CDR1 SGHTA, CDR2 FQGNSA. This CDR3 is 15 amino acids long. The method was immunoSEQ multiplex PCR; TCRdb's version includes in-frame clones alone and lacks a portion of them. This sample has under 95,000 clones, with over 85% found just once. Concerning this clone itself: Antigen unknown.

This receptor was taken from an adult with an advanced solid tumor such as melanoma, head and neck, liver or kidney cancer. Sequencing used CD4+ or CD8+ T cells sorted from blood, obtained in a trial of the OX40 agonist ivuxolimab. The V call is TRBV7-2, the J call TRBJ1-2; TRBD1 matches at 7 bases. CDR3 in DNA: TGTGCCAGCAGCTCCTCCCTAGGGGGCGCGGACGGCTACACCTTC. The encoded protein is CASSSSLGGADGYTF. The variable domain in full, with the rest retrieved from reference TRBV7-2 and TRBJ1-2, is GAGVSQSPSNKVTEKGKDVELRCDPISGHTALYWYRQSLGQGLEFLIYFQGNSAPDKSGLPSDRFSAERTGGSVSTLTIQRTQQEDSAVYLCASSSSLGGADGYTFGSGTRLTVV.